The entry below gives a single T cell receptor (beta chain) sequence along with its context. What it binds is not known. This CDR3 is also generated by other DNA sequences in the sample. Germline values: CDR1 SGHRS, CDR2 YFSETQ. Trimming took 4 bases from V and 4 from J; bases not matched to a gene: 5. This CDR3 comprises 14 residues. The data belong to a study of shared clonotypes between healthy human individuals. Looking at the study overall: The study used three CD4 naive, three CD4 memory, two CD8 naive and one CD8 memory plate per donor. Study observations and caveats: Relative to their counterparts shared across all four donors, non-shared clonotypes exhibited diminished generation probabilities.

All donors were Caucasian adults living in Nashville, Tennessee. Study processing details: Sequence data from immunoSEQ were junction-only and lacked quality scores; consequently, filtering differed. The method was immunoSEQ multiplex PCR; TCRdb's version includes in-frame clones alone and lacks a portion of them. That table is the source of V, J and clone size, and D and trimming were worked out from the DNA. The table includes 330,000 or so clones, around two thirds detected once. Sequences were obtained from memory CD4+ T cells sorted from blood. Documented subset: CD45RA-negative fraction. This clonotype originated in a man younger than 40 in good health. This sequence joins TRBV5-1 and TRBJ1-1; TRBD1 agrees at 9 bases. The CDR3 spells CASSPQGAGTEAFF. CDR3 DNA: TGCGCCAGCAGCCCACAGGGGGCGGGCACTGAAGCTTTCTTT.